This T cell receptor beta chain was documented in a study of blood T cell repertoires in COVID-19. In the study overall: The origin of the acute and convalescent COVID-19 samples was the United States, Italy and Spain. PBMCs, B-cell-depleted T cells, or T cells provided the cDNA or gDNA that made up the material.

Germline V gives CDR1 SNHLY, CDR2 FYNNEI. The CDR3 has 13 amino acids. Trimming stripped 0 bases from V and 10 bases from J, with 10 bases between. Authors' processing steps: Reference gene primer amplification in the assay estimated nucleated cell counts. TCRdb keeps only in-frame clones here, not all; method: immunoSEQ multiplex PCR. That table furnishes V, J and clone size, whereas the DNA furnished D and trimming. The data hold approximately 190,000 clones, with 88% observed a single time. Sequences were obtained from peripheral blood. The sequence derives from a man aged 35 to 55 with active or convalescent COVID-19. The V and J genes are TRBV2 and TRBJ2-1, with a possible D match to TRBD1 (6 bases). The CDR3 DNA is TGTGCCAGCAGTGAAGCCAGAGGGGGAGAGCAGTTCTTC. Its translation: CASSEARGGEQFF.